The text below deals with one T cell receptor beta chain. The antigen remains unidentified. Researchers took RNA transcripts and amplified the TCR beta CDR3 regions from them. When the TCR CDR3 underwent first-round RT-PCR, the HTBI primer set was used. MiXCR, applied by TCRdb to the multiplex PCR reads, yields one record per CDR3 protein. This table has 500,000 or so distinct CDR3 sequences, 15% to 20% appearing once. The entry originates in a study of T cells in Graves' hyperthyroidism and ophthalmopathy. Study at large: Peripheral blood was drawn at first diagnosis, prior to all treatment.

Losses at the gene ends were 4 bases for V and 4 bases for J; bases not matched to a gene: 9. CDR1 and CDR2 (germline): KGHDR, SFDVKD. The CDR3 is made up of 16 amino acids. Diagnosis relied on clinical symptoms, serum thyroxine and TRAb, thyroid ultrasound and orbital computed tomography. PBMCs came from less than 11 ml fresh peripheral blood. Study-wide findings and caveats: In blood, most of the thyroid clonotypes expanded above 0.001 were also present.

The TCR comes from a woman aged 30 to 39 with Graves' ophthalmopathy. Material: blood. J is TRBJ2-5 and V is TRBV24-1; 9 bases fit TRBD2. The CDR3 spells CATSENLAGVRETQYF. In nucleotides, the CDR3 is TGTGCCACCAGTGAAAACTTAGCGGGAGTAAGAGAGACCCAGTACTTC.